These T cell receptor beta chains were read from a single sample in a study of Graves' ophthalmopathy and Graves' hyperthyroidism. One entry per CDR3 protein, called by TCRdb with MiXCR from the multiplex PCR reads. Here the sample spans fewer than 600,000 distinct CDR3 sequences, around 15% being singletons. Specimen: blood. Every receptor here comes from a woman aged 25 to 39 with Graves' ophthalmopathy. CDR3s include the opening cysteine and the closing phenylalanine or tryptophan. Fields, in order: J gene, clone size, D gene, V gene, CDR3 protein, CDR3 DNA. A D gene is named only where the DNA matches it firmly. Clone size is stated in some rows and not others, as once, few, many or a class when expanded.

TRBJ2-7 | many | TRBD2 | TRBV27 | CASSLSAGPYEQYF | TGTGCCAGCAGTTTGTCAGCGGGACCCTACGAGCAGTACTTC
TRBJ2-5 | few | NA | TRBV29-1 | CSVRGLETQYF | TGCAGCGTGCGTGGGCTGGAGACCCAGTACTTC
TRBJ2-7 | many | NA | TRBV20-1 | CSAPSKLGDHYEQYF | TGCAGTGCCCCATCAAAGCTGGGGGACCACTACGAGCAGTACTTC
TRBJ2-2 | many | TRBD1 | TRBV10-3 | CATGTGANTGELFF | TGTGCCACCGGGACAGGGGCCAACACCGGGGAGCTGTTTTTT
TRBJ1-2 | many | NA | TRBV2 | CASSVLTGLYGYTF | TGTGCCAGCAGCGTTCTTACAGGGCTCTATGGCTACACCTTC
TRBJ2-5 | NA | TRBD2 | TRBV15 | CATSREVAGGPQETQYF | TGTGCCACCAGCAGAGAGGTAGCGGGGGGGCCTCAAGAGACCCAGTACTTC
TRBJ2-2 | many | NA | TRBV4-1 | CASSQNANTGELFF | TGCGCCAGCAGCCAGAACGCGAACACCGGGGAGCTGTTTTTT
TRBJ1-6 | many | TRBD1 | TRBV10-3 | CAISTGQGYSPLHF | TGTGCCATTTCTACGGGACAGGGGTATTCACCCCTCCACTTT
TRBJ1-2 | many | NA | TRBV24-1 | CATSDDRNYGYTF | TGTGCCACCAGTGATGACAGGAACTATGGCTACACCTTC
TRBJ2-7 | NA | TRBD2 | TRBV7-3 | CASSLSAGSDEQYF | TGTGCCAGCAGTCTATCAGCGGGATCTGACGAGCAGTACTTC
TRBJ1-1 | many | NA | TRBV5-1 | CASSPGTLLGPEAFF | TGCGCCAGCAGTCCCGGGACTCTACTTGGCCCTGAAGCTTTCTTT
TRBJ2-2 | many | TRBD1 | TRBV7-2 | CASSVTGGNAGELFF | TGTGCCAGCAGCGTGACAGGGGGCAATGCCGGGGAGCTGTTTTTT
TRBJ2-2 | many | NA | TRBV29-1 | CSARLVVGELFF | TGCAGCGCCAGACTAGTTGTCGGGGAGCTGTTTTTT
TRBJ2-5 | many | NA | TRBV2 | CASSEGQGGRTQYF | TGTGCCAGCAGTGAAGGGCAAGGGGGAAGGACCCAGTACTTC
TRBJ2-7 | many | NA | TRBV6-2/TRBV6-3 | CASSYDGGSSYEQYF | TGTGCCAGCAGTTATGACGGGGGCAGCTCCTACGAGCAGTACTTC
TRBJ1-6 | many | NA | TRBV20-1 | CSARRTANNSPLHF | TGCAGTGCTAGACGGACCGCCAATAATTCACCCCTCCACTTT
TRBJ1-5 | few | NA | TRBV5-1 | CASSLVGEQPQHF | TGCGCCAGCAGCTTGGTTGGGGAACAGCCTCAGCATTTT
TRBJ2-4 | NA | NA | TRBV7-2 | CASSPRAILGDIQYF | TGTGCCAGCAGCCCCCGGGCCATACTCGGGGACATTCAGTACTTC
TRBJ1-6 | many | TRBD1 | TRBV6-1 | CASSQLTGYSPLHF | TGTGCCAGCAGTCAGCTGACAGGGTATTCACCCCTCCACTTT
TRBJ2-7 | many | NA | TRBV2 | CASSGQSEEQYF | TGTGCCAGCAGTGGACAGTCGGAAGAGCAGTACTTC
TRBJ1-2 | few | TRBD1 | TRBV20-1 | CSARDSTGWPDGYTF | TGCAGTGCTAGAGATTCGACAGGGTGGCCGGATGGCTACACCTTC
TRBJ2-7 | many | TRBD2 | TRBV29-1 | CSVEAGGYEQYF | TGCAGCGTTGAAGCGGGAGGGTACGAGCAGTACTTC
TRBJ2-5 | NA | NA | TRBV19 | CASRGTGTKEETQYF | TGTGCCAGTAGGGGAACCGGGACAAAAGAAGAGACCCAGTACTTC
TRBJ2-3 | many | TRBD2 | TRBV6-5 | CASSSSLAGGTDTQYF | TGTGCCAGCAGTTCCTCCCTAGCGGGGGGCACAGATACGCAGTATTTT
TRBJ2-5 | many | NA | TRBV11-2 | CASSLGRLDQETQYF | TGTGCCAGCAGCTTAGGACGACTAGACCAAGAGACCCAGTACTTC
TRBJ2-2 | NA | TRBD2 | TRBV6-4 | CASSETSGGSGELFF | TGTGCCAGCAGTGAAACTAGCGGGGGTTCCGGGGAGCTGTTTTTT
TRBJ1-5 | many | TRBD1 | TRBV19 | CASRDGTAAGQPQHF | TGTGCCAGTAGGGACGGGACAGCCGCGGGTCAGCCCCAGCATTTT
TRBJ2-7 | NA | TRBD2 | TRBV2 | CASRALAGVGNEQYF | TGTGCCAGCCGGGCGCTAGCGGGAGTAGGAAACGAGCAGTACTTC
TRBJ1-2 | NA | NA | TRBV14 | CASSQGRVNYTF | TGTGCCAGCAGCCAGGGGCGGGTAAACTACACCTTC